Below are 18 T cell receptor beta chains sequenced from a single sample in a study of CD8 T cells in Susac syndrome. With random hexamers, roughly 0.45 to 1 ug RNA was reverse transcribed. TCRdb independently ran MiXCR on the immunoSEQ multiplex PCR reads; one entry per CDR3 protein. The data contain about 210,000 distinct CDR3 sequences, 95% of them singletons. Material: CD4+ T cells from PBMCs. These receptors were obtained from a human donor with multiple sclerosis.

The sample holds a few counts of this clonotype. CDR3 coding DNA: TGTGCCAGCAGCCTCGGGGCAGGGGGCTGGGTCAATGAGCAGTTCTTC. Its translation: CASSLGAGGWVNEQFF. V gene TRBV5-4 combines with J gene TRBJ2-1, with 8 nucleotides matching TRBD1. The CDR3 totals 16 residues. Germline V gene lookup returns CDR1 SGHNT and CDR2 YYREEE (reference sequence). V shed 4 bases, J shed 6 bases, and the junction held 12 bases outside the gene matches.

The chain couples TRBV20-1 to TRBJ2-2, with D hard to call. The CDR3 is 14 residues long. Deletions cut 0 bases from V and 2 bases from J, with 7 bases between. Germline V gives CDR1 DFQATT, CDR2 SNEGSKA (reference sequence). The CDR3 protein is CSARETGNTGELFF. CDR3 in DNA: TGCAGTGCTAGAGAAACCGGCAACACCGGGGAGCTGTTTTTT.

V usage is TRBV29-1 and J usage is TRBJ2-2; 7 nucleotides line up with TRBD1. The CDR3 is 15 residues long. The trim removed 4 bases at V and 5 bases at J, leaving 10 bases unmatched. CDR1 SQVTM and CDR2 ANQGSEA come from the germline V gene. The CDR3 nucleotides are TGCAGCGTTGTTATGGACAGGTCGAGGACCGGGGAGCTGTTTTTT. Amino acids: CSVVMDRSRTGELFF.

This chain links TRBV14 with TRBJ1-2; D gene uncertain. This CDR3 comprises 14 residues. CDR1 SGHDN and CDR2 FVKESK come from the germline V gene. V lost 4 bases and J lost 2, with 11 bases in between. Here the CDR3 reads CASSPLDANYGYTF. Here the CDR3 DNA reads TGTGCCAGCAGCCCATTGGACGCAAACTATGGCTACACCTTC.

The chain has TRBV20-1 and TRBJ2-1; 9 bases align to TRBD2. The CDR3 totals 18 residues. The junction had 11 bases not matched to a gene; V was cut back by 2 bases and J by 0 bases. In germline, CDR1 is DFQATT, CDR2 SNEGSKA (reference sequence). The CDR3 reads CSARRRGTSRRSYNEQFF. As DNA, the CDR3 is TGCAGTGCTAGACGACGAGGGACTAGCCGCCGCTCCTACAATGAGCAGTTCTTC.

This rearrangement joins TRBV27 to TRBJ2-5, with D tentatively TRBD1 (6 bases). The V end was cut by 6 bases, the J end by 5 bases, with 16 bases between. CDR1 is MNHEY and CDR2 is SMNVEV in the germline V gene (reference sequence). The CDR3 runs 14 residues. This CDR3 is CASSFRGPLETQYF. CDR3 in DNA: TGTGCCAGCAGCTTCAGGGGACCGCTGGAGACCCAGTACTTC.

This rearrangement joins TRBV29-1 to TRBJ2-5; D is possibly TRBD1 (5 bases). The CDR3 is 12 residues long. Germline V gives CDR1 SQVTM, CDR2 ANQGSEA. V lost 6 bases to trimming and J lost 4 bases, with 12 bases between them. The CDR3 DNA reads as TGCAGCGTCCACTGGGGCGGAGAGACCCAGTACTTC. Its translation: CSVHWGGETQYF.

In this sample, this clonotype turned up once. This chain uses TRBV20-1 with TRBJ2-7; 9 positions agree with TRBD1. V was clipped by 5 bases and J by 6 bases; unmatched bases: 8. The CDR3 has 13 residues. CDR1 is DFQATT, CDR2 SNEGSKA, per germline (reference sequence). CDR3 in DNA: TGCAGTGCTCCAGGGACAGGGATTCTCGAGCAGTACTTC. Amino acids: CSAPGTGILEQYF.

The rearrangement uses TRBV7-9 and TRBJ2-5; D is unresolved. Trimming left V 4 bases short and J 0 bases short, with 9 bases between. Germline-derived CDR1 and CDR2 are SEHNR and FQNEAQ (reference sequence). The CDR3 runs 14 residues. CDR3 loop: CASSSSTYQETQYF. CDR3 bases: TGTGCCAGCAGCTCCTCTACGTACCAAGAGACCCAGTACTTC.

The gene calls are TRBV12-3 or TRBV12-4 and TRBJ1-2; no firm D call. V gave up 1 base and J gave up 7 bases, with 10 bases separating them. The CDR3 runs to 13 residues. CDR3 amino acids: CASSLEGSGGYTF. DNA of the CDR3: TGTGCCAGCAGTTTAGAGGGAAGTGGTGGCTACACCTTC.

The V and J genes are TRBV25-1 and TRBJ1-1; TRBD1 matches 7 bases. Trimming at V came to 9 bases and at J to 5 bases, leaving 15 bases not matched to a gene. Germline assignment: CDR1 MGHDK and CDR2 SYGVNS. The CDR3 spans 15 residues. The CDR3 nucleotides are TGTGCCAGTCGTTCATCGAGCAGGGGGGGGACTGAAGCTTTCTTT. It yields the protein CASRSSSRGGTEAFF. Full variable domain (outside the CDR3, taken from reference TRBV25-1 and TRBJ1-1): EADIYQTPRYLVIGTGKKITLECSQTMGHDKMYWYQQDPGMELHLIHYSYGVNSTEKGDLSSESTVSRIRTEHFPLTLESARPSHTSQYLCASRSSSRGGTEAFFGQGTRLTVV.

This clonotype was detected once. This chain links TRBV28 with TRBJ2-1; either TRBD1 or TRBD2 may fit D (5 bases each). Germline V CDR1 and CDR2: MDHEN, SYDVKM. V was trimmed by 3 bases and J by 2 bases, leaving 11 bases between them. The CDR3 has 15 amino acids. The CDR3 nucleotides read TGTGCCAGCAGTTTTCTCAGGGACCCCTACAATGAGCAGTTCTTC. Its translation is CASSFLRDPYNEQFF.

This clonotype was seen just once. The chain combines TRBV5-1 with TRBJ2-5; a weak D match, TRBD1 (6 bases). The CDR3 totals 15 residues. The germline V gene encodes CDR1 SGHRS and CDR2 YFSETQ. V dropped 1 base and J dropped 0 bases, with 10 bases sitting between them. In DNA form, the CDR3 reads TGCGCCAGCAGCTTGTCGAACAGGGACCAAGAGACCCAGTACTTC. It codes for CASSLSNRDQETQYF. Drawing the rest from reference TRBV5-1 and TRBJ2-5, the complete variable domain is KAGVTQTPRYLIKTRGQQVTLSCSPISGHRSVSWYQQTPGQGLQFLFEYFSETQRNKGNFPGRFSGRQFSNSRSEMNVSTLELGDSALYLCASSLSNRDQETQYFGPGTRLLVL.

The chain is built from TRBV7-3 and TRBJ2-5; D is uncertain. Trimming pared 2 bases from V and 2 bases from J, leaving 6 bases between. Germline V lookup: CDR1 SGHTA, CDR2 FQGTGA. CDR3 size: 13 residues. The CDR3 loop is CASSLVAQETQYF. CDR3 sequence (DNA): TGTGCCAGCAGCTTAGTGGCGCAAGAGACCCAGTACTTC.

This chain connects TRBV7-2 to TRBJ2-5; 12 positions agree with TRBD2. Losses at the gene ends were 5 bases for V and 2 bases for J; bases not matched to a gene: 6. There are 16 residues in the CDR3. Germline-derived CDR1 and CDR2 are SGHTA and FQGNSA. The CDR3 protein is CASSPTSGRMQETQYF. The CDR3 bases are TGTGCCAGCAGCCCTACTAGCGGGAGGATGCAAGAGACCCAGTACTTC.

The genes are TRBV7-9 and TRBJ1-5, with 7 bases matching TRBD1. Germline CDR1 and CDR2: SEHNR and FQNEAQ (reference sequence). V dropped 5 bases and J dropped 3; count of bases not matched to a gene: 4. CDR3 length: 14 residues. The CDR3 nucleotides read TGTGCCAGCAGCCCGGGACAGAACAATCAGCCCCAGCATTTT. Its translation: CASSPGQNNQPQHF.

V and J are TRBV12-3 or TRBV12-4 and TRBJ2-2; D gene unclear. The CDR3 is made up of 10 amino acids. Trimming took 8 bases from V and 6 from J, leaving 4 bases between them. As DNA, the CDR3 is TGTGCCAGCGGGTCCGGGGAGCTGTTTTTT. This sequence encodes CASGSGELFF.

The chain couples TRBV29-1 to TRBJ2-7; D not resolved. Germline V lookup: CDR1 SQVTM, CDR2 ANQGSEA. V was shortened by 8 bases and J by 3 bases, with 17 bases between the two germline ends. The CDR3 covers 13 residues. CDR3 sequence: CSSSLGLNYEQYF. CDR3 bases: TGCAGCTCATCCTTGGGGTTGAACTACGAGCAGTACTTC.